Below are 27 T cell receptor beta chains sequenced from a single sample in a study of T cell responses to AZD1222 COVID-19 vaccine. The data were produced by immunoSEQ multiplex PCR, yet TCRdb's version contains in-frame clones alone and is incomplete. The sample records approximately 150,000 clones, 80% to 95% being singletons. The sample was peripheral blood, taken 28 days after the second AZD1222 dose. Receptors were obtained from an adult who received the AZD1222 COVID-19 vaccine.

The table lists this clone with a few counts. CDR3 DNA: TGTGCCAGCAGCCCCCGACTAGCGGGGGGCTACGAGCAGTACTTC. It codes for CASSPRLAGGYEQYF. The chain has TRBV4-2 and TRBJ2-7; 13 nucleotides match TRBD2. The trim removed 4 bases at V and 3 bases at J, leaving 3 bases unmatched. Germline V gene sequence: CDR1 LGHNA, CDR2 YNFKEQ. This CDR3 comprises 15 residues.

The V gene is TRBV5-6, the J gene TRBJ2-5; 9 bases are shared with TRBD1. In germline, CDR1 is SGHDT, CDR2 YYEEEE. The CDR3 consists of 15 residues. V lost 7 bases to trimming and J lost 7 bases; unmatched junction nucleotides: 14. The CDR3 DNA follows: TGTGCCAGCCGACACAGGGGGCAGGATTATGGGACCCAGTACTTC. This codes for CASRHRGQDYGTQYF.

The genes are TRBV24-1 and TRBJ2-5; TRBD1 matches at 8 bases. V lost 2 bases to trimming and J lost 4 bases; unmatched junction nucleotides: 8. Per the germline V gene, CDR1 is KGHDR and CDR2 is SFDVKD. The CDR3 covers 16 residues. The CDR3 coding sequence is TGTGCCACCAGTGATTCAGTGACAGGGGTGGGAGAGACCCAGTACTTC. Translation: CATSDSVTGVGETQYF.

The chain joins TRBV4-3 to TRBJ2-7, with unresolved D. Germline V gene sequence: CDR1 LGHNA, CDR2 YSLEER. V dropped 1 base and J dropped 7 bases, with 14 bases sitting between them. The CDR3 has 14 residues. The CDR3: CASSQGVDSFEQYF. The DNA for the CDR3 is TGCGCCAGCAGCCAAGGGGTCGATAGCTTTGAGCAGTACTTC.

The CDR3 reads CASSPNYGYTF. In DNA, the CDR3 is TGTGCCAGCAGTCCAAACTATGGCTACACCTTC. The rearrangement joins TRBV12-3 or TRBV12-4 to TRBJ1-2; D is ambiguous. The CDR3 covers 11 residues. V was trimmed by 5 bases and J by 2 bases, leaving 3 bases between them.

V is TRBV18 and J is TRBJ1-2; 8 positions match TRBD1. CDR1 and CDR2 (germline): KGHSH, LQKENI. This CDR3 has 14 residues. Germline trimming cut 6 bases from V and 8 bases from J; bases unmatched to any gene: 11. The CDR3 coding sequence is TGTGCCAGCTCCGATAGGGCAGGGGGCGGCGGCTACACCTTC. It specifies CASSDRAGGGGYTF.

V and J are TRBV6-2 or TRBV6-3 and TRBJ2-1, with 11 bases fitting TRBD2. Germline CDR1 MNHEY, CDR2 SVGEGT. The CDR3 runs to 17 residues. V was pared by 6 bases and J by 7 bases, with 14 bases of the junction left unmatched. Here the CDR3 reads CASSLPQGLAGGNEQFF. The CDR3 bases are TGTGCCAGCAGCCTTCCCCAGGGGCTAGCGGGGGGAAATGAGCAGTTCTTC.

The chain joins TRBV18 to TRBJ1-5; 9 bases line up with TRBD1. Unmatched junction bases numbered 7, after V lost 4 bases and J lost 0 bases. Germline lookup yields CDR1 KGHSH and CDR2 LQKENI. The CDR3 has 17 residues. The CDR3 here is CASSLGQGTFSNQPQHF. Written as DNA, the CDR3 is TGTGCCAGCTCACTTGGACAGGGGACCTTTAGCAATCAGCCCCAGCATTTT.

This clone appeared a single time. The chain couples TRBV7-3 to TRBJ1-2; D unresolved. Germline CDR1 SGHTA, CDR2 FQGTGA. V lost 5 bases and J lost 2, with 9 bases in between. This CDR3 comprises 13 residues. The chain's CDR3 is CASSPDGNYGYTF. The CDR3 region has the DNA TGTGCCAGCAGCCCCGACGGAAACTATGGCTACACCTTC.

This clone was counted once. V is TRBV5-6 and J is TRBJ2-1; D is unclear. CDR1 and CDR2 from the germline V gene are SGHDT and YYEEEE. CDR3 length: 11 amino acids. The V end was cut by 3 bases, the J end by 6 bases, with 4 bases between. In nucleotides, the CDR3 is TGTGCCAGCAGCTGGGGCAATGAGCAGTTCTTC. This codes for CASSWGNEQFF. Filled out from reference TRBV5-6 and TRBJ2-1, the complete variable domain reads DAGVTQSPTHLIKTRGQQVTLRCSPKSGHDTVSWYQQALGQGPQFIFQYYEEEERQRGNFPDRFSGHQFPNYSSELNVNALLLGDSALYLCASSWGNEQFFGPGTRLTVL.

The chain's CDR3 is CASSWTGNQPQHF. Written as DNA, the CDR3 is TGTGCCAGTAGTTGGACAGGGAATCAGCCCCAGCATTTT. The chain couples TRBV19 to TRBJ1-5, with 8 positions matching TRBD1. Germline CDR1 is LNHDA and CDR2 is SQIVND (reference sequence). V was clipped by 5 bases and J by 4 bases; unmatched bases: 1. The CDR3 spans 13 residues.

The J gene is TRBJ1-6, the V gene TRBV18; TRBD1 might be the D (5 bases). The CDR3 runs to 15 residues. V lost 0 bases and J 7 bases, leaving 10 bases between the germline ends. The germline gives CDR1 KGHSH, CDR2 LQKENI. The CDR3 sequence: CASSPPGGENSPLHF. CDR3 in DNA: TGTGCCAGCTCACCACCTGGAGGGGAGAATTCACCCCTCCACTTT.

V gene TRBV7-3 combines with J gene TRBJ2-3; 7 nucleotides agree with TRBD2. Germline CDR1 and CDR2: SGHTA and FQGTGA. The CDR3 sequence is 14 residues long. V was pared by 2 bases and J by 5 bases, with 4 bases of the junction left unmatched. CDR3 amino acids: CASSLGGSLDTQYF. The CDR3 DNA sequence: TGTGCCAGCAGCTTAGGCGGGAGCTTAGATACGCAGTATTTT. Supplemented by reference TRBV7-3 and TRBJ2-3, the full variable domain reads GAGVSQTPSNKVTEKGKYVELRCDPISGHTALYWYRQSLGQGPEFLIYFQGTGAADDSGLPNDRFFAVRPEGSVSTLKIQRTERGDSAVYLCASSLGGSLDTQYFGPGTRLTVL.

The chain links TRBV2 to TRBJ1-2, with 9 bases aligning to TRBD1. Trimming took 6 bases from V and 2 from J; bases not matched to a gene: 4. Per germline, CDR1 SNHLY and CDR2 FYNNEI. CDR3 length: 14 residues. As DNA, the CDR3 is TGTGCCAGCAGAGGGACAGGGTCAAACTATGGCTACACCTTC. This sequence encodes CASRGTGSNYGYTF.

The rearrangement uses TRBV9 and TRBJ2-1, with 7 bases matching TRBD1. In germline, CDR1 is SGDLS, CDR2 YYNGEE. The CDR3 runs to 13 residues. The junction had 6 bases not matched to a gene; V was cut back by 3 bases and J by 9 bases. This CDR3 reads CASSALGGAEQFF. The CDR3 region has the DNA TGTGCCAGCAGCGCCCTAGGGGGCGCTGAGCAGTTCTTC.

In this sample, this clone turned up once. The V gene is TRBV18, the J gene TRBJ1-1; 11 bases line up with TRBD1. J was trimmed by 6 bases and V by 2 bases; bases with no gene match: 8. Germline CDR1 KGHSH, CDR2 LQKENI. The CDR3 is 16 residues long. This CDR3 reads CASSPAVVGQGAEAFF. Written as DNA, the CDR3 is TGTGCCAGCTCACCAGCCGTCGTGGGACAGGGGGCTGAAGCTTTCTTT. The full variable domain, with the rest looked up from reference TRBV18 and TRBJ1-1, is NAGVMQNPRHLVRRRGQEARLRCSPMKGHSHVYWYRQLPEEGLKFMVYLQKENIIDESGMPKERFSAEFPKEGPSILRIQQVVRGDSAAYFCASSPAVVGQGAEAFFGQGTRLTVV.

The CDR3 protein is CASSLFRTDTQYF. The CDR3 DNA is TGTGCCAGCAGTTTATTCCGCACAGATACGCAGTATTTT. The chain recombines TRBV12-3 or TRBV12-4 with TRBJ2-3; D unresolved. The CDR3 contains 13 residues. The V and J ends lost 2 bases and 1 base respectively, with 4 bases between them.

This clone was seen just once. The chain is built from TRBV28 and TRBJ1-6; a weak D match, TRBD1 (6 bases). V was pared by 1 base and J by 0 bases, with 13 bases between. Germline V gene lookup returns CDR1 MDHEN and CDR2 SYDVKM. CDR3 length: 18 residues. CDR3 protein: CASSLLGGQSSYNSPLHF. The CDR3 DNA reads as TGTGCCAGCAGTTTATTGGGAGGACAGAGCTCCTATAATTCACCCCTCCACTTT.

The chain recombines TRBV6-5 with TRBJ1-5; D remains ambiguous. CDR3 size: 14 residues. CDR1 is MNHEY, CDR2 SVGAGI, per germline. Between the trimmed V and J ends, which lost 7 bases and 0 bases, there was a span of 10 bases. CDR3 DNA sequence: TGTGCCAGCACCCCCGTCTATAGCAATCAGCCCCAGCATTTT. It encodes CASTPVYSNQPQHF.

This clone was detected a few times. The chain combines TRBV5-4 with TRBJ2-1; the match to TRBD2 covers 13 bases. V gave up 3 bases and J gave up 10 bases; unmatched junction bases: 10. The CDR3 consists of 16 residues. The germline V gene encodes CDR1 SGHNT and CDR2 YYREEE (reference sequence). The CDR3 coding sequence is TGTGCCAGCAGCTCGAAACTAGCGGGAGGGCCGGAGGAGCAGTTCTTC. Protein: CASSSKLAGGPEEQFF.

The rearrangement joins TRBV7-2 to TRBJ2-7; 12 bases agree with TRBD2. Germline lookup yields CDR1 SGHTA and CDR2 FQGNSA. V lost 6 bases and J lost 0; bases outside the gene matches: 9. The CDR3 runs to 17 residues. In DNA, the CDR3 is TGTGCCAGCAGTCGCACTAGCGGGGGGCCGAGCTCCTACGAGCAGTACTTC. Translation: CASSRTSGGPSSYEQYF.

The chain carries TRBV28 and TRBJ1-2; unclear D gene. The V and J ends lost 5 bases and 4 bases respectively, with 8 bases between them. From germline, CDR1 is MDHEN and CDR2 SYDVKM. The CDR3 is 12 residues long. This CDR3 reads CASSLLGYGYTF. The CDR3 nucleotides are TGTGCCAGCAGTCTACTCGGCTATGGCTACACCTTC.

V is TRBV25-1 and J is TRBJ2-7; D is uncertain. The CDR3 has 11 residues. Germline V lookup: CDR1 MGHDK, CDR2 SYGVNS. V lost 6 bases and J 4 bases, leaving 7 bases between the germline ends. CDR3 in amino acids: CASSNSYEQYF. The CDR3 coding sequence is TGTGCCAGCAGCAATTCGTACGAGCAGTACTTC.

In nucleotides, the CDR3 is TGTGCCAGCTCAAAATCAACTAATGAAAAACTGTTTTTT. It encodes CASSKSTNEKLFF. This chain uses TRBV18 with TRBJ1-4, with D uncertain. The CDR3 extends over 13 amino acids. V was shortened by 5 bases and J by 0 bases, with 4 bases between the two germline ends. The germline V gene encodes CDR1 KGHSH and CDR2 LQKENI.

The V call is TRBV2, the J call TRBJ2-1; 8 positions match TRBD1. The CDR3 contains 15 residues. CDR1 and CDR2 from the germline V gene are SNHLY and FYNNEI. The trim removed 5 bases at V and 6 bases at J, leaving 9 bases unmatched. This CDR3 reads CASSQDRGVFNEQFF. The CDR3 nucleotides read TGTGCCAGCAGTCAAGACAGGGGAGTATTCAATGAGCAGTTCTTC.

J is TRBJ2-3 and V is TRBV5-1; TRBD2 matches 14 bases. This CDR3 has 17 amino acids. V lost 4 bases, J lost 4 bases, and 8 bases stayed unmatched. Per the germline V gene, CDR1 is SGHRS and CDR2 is YFSETQ. CDR3 DNA sequence: TGCGCCAGCAGCCCGGGGACTAGCGGGAGAACCCCAGATACGCAGTATTTT. Residues: CASSPGTSGRTPDTQYF. The full variable domain, with the rest looked up from reference TRBV5-1 and TRBJ2-3, is KAGVTQTPRYLIKTRGQQVTLSCSPISGHRSVSWYQQTPGQGLQFLFEYFSETQRNKGNFPGRFSGRQFSNSRSEMNVSTLELGDSALYLCASSPGTSGRTPDTQYFGPGTRLTVL.

V gene TRBV7-2 combines with J gene TRBJ2-1, with 8 bases identical to TRBD1. The V segment lost 11 bases and the J segment 2 bases; nucleotides outside the gene matches: 8. This CDR3 spans 14 amino acids. Germline values: CDR1 SGHTA, CDR2 FQGNSA. The CDR3 here is CASAPDRAYNEQFF. The CDR3 region has the DNA TGTGCCTCAGCTCCGGACAGGGCCTACAATGAGCAGTTCTTC.